This paragraph reports one TCR beta chain. The sample belongs to a study of blood T cell repertoires in COVID-19. At the level of the study: Samples came from the United States, Italy and Spain, spanning acute and convalescent COVID-19. Sample material is recorded as cDNA or gDNA derived from T cells, B-cell-depleted T cells, or PBMCs.

The CDR3 totals 14 residues. Unmatched junction bases numbered 6, after V lost 5 bases and J lost 5 bases. The V gene's germline CDR1 is SGHRS and CDR2 YFSETQ. Source study methods: Amplified reference gene primers provided the basis for estimating nucleated cell counts. The protocol was immunoSEQ multiplex PCR, while the TCRdb copy is restricted to in-frame clones and leaves out a portion. The V and J calls and clone size come from that table; D and trimming were worked out from the DNA. The table lists under 200,000 clones, approximately 85% of them singletons. What was sequenced was peripheral blood. The chain joins TRBV5-1 to TRBJ2-5, with 10 bases matching TRBD1. The source of this sequence is a woman of 80 years or more with acute or convalescent COVID-19. CDR3 residues: CASSYDRGRETQYF. The CDR3 DNA sequence: TGCGCCAGCAGTTACGACAGGGGGCGGGAGACCCAGTACTTC. The full variable domain, completed using reference TRBV5-1 and TRBJ2-5, is KAGVTQTPRYLIKTRGQQVTLSCSPISGHRSVSWYQQTPGQGLQFLFEYFSETQRNKGNFPGRFSGRQFSNSRSEMNVSTLELGDSALYLCASSYDRGRETQYFGPGTRLLVL.